Listed below are T cell receptor beta chains from one sample, sequenced in a study of regulatory T cells in long-lasting Graves disease. TCRdb re-analysed the multiplex PCR reads in MiXCR, keeping a single row per CDR3 protein. The sample lists 450,000 to 600,000 distinct CDR3 sequences, roughly 13% occurring once. This sample also belongs to another study, concerning T cells in Graves' hyperthyroidism and ophthalmopathy.

Source: peripheral blood mononuclear cells (PBMCs), taken at new diagnosis, from a patient treated with antithyroid drugs. The receptors were sampled from a man in his thirties or forties with Graves disease. CDR3s include the opening cysteine and the closing phenylalanine or tryptophan. The D gene is left open where the match is weak. Part of the rows lack a size; the others show once, few, many or a class for expanded clones.

j_gene: TRBJ1-2
v_gene: TRBV6-2/TRBV6-3
abundance: few
d_gene: .
CDR3aa: CAGPGDGLGRGYTF
CDR3nt: TGTGCCGGACCTGGGGACGGCCTCGGAAGGGGCTACACCTTC

j_gene: TRBJ2-2
v_gene: TRBV25-1
abundance: many
d_gene: .
CDR3aa: CASSEWGWKNTGELFF
CDR3nt: TGTGCCAGCAGTGAATGGGGGTGGAAAAACACCGGGGAGCTGTTTTTT

j_gene: TRBJ1-6
v_gene: TRBV19
abundance: .
d_gene: .
CDR3aa: CASTARDYYNSPLHF
CDR3nt: TGTGCCAGTACGGCCAGAGATTACTATAATTCACCCCTCCACTTT

j_gene: TRBJ2-7
v_gene: TRBV2
abundance: many
d_gene: .
CDR3aa: CASSQTAKGYEQYF
CDR3nt: TGTGCCAGCAGCCAGACAGCGAAGGGCTACGAGCAGTACTTC

j_gene: TRBJ1-1
v_gene: TRBV6-1
abundance: many
d_gene: .
CDR3aa: CASSDEGVKAFF
CDR3nt: TGTGCCAGCAGTGATGAAGGGGTAAAAGCTTTCTTT

j_gene: TRBJ1-2
v_gene: TRBV6-5
abundance: few
d_gene: .
CDR3aa: CASSYSSTHTNYGYTF
CDR3nt: TGTGCCAGCAGTTACTCGAGCACACATACTAACTATGGCTACACCTTC

j_gene: TRBJ2-5
v_gene: TRBV27
abundance: few
d_gene: TRBD1
CDR3aa: CASSAGGAETQYF
CDR3nt: TGTGCCAGCAGTGCAGGGGGCGCGGAGACCCAGTACTTC

j_gene: TRBJ2-1
v_gene: TRBV14
abundance: many
d_gene: .
CDR3aa: CASSRGPYTEQFF
CDR3nt: TGTGCCAGCAGCCGGGGGCCATACACTGAGCAGTTCTTC

j_gene: TRBJ2-1
v_gene: TRBV3-1
abundance: many
d_gene: TRBD2
CDR3aa: CASSQGTSGYYNEQFF
CDR3nt: TGTGCCAGCAGCCAAGGAACTAGCGGGTATTACAATGAGCAGTTCTTC

j_gene: TRBJ1-1
v_gene: TRBV20-1
abundance: once
d_gene: .
CDR3aa: CSARVGGGRVAEAFF
CDR3nt: TGCAGTGCTAGAGTCGGGGGGGGGCGCGTGGCTGAAGCTTTCTTT

j_gene: TRBJ2-7
v_gene: TRBV5-8
abundance: many
d_gene: .
CDR3aa: CASSPDRTSEQYF
CDR3nt: TGTGCCAGCAGCCCAGACCGGACTTCCGAGCAGTACTTC

j_gene: TRBJ2-7
v_gene: TRBV4-1
abundance: few
d_gene: .
CDR3aa: CASSRTDRFSYEQYF
CDR3nt: TGCGCCAGCAGCCGAACGGACAGATTTTCCTACGAGCAGTACTTC

j_gene: TRBJ1-4
v_gene: TRBV10-3
abundance: few
d_gene: TRBD1
CDR3aa: CAIREGQGPGYRLFF
CDR3nt: TGTGCCATCAGGGAGGGACAGGGACCCGGATATAGGCTGTTTTTT

j_gene: TRBJ2-6
v_gene: TRBV18
abundance: .
d_gene: TRBD1
CDR3aa: CASSPTTGAGANVLTF
CDR3nt: TGTGCCAGCTCACCCACCACAGGGGCAGGGGCCAACGTCCTGACTTTC

j_gene: TRBJ2-1
v_gene: TRBV12-3/TRBV12-4
abundance: many
d_gene: .
CDR3aa: CASSVDTVREQFF
CDR3nt: TGTGCCAGCAGTGTCGACACGGTTCGTGAGCAGTTCTTC

j_gene: TRBJ2-5
v_gene: TRBV20-1
abundance: many
d_gene: TRBD2
CDR3aa: CSARLAGGLQETQYF
CDR3nt: TGCAGTGCTAGACTGGCGGGAGGGCTCCAAGAGACCCAGTACTTC

j_gene: TRBJ2-3
v_gene: TRBV13
abundance: .
d_gene: .
CDR3aa: CASSARDPSTDTQYF
CDR3nt: TGTGCCAGCAGCGCCAGGGATCCTAGCACAGATACGCAGTATTTT

j_gene: TRBJ1-5
v_gene: TRBV4-1
abundance: .
d_gene: .
CDR3aa: CASSQVLRGNQPQHF
CDR3nt: TGCGCCAGCAGCCAAGTCTTGCGGGGCAATCAGCCCCAGCATTTT

j_gene: TRBJ2-7
v_gene: TRBV7-9
abundance: many
d_gene: .
CDR3aa: CASSPRLTSSHYEQYF
CDR3nt: TGTGCCAGCAGCCCTCGGTTAACCTCGTCTCACTACGAGCAGTACTTC

j_gene: TRBJ1-5
v_gene: TRBV20-1
abundance: many
d_gene: .
CDR3aa: CSARGHDIDSNQPQHF
CDR3nt: TGCAGTGCTAGGGGTCATGATATCGATAGCAATCAGCCCCAGCATTTT

j_gene: TRBJ2-1
v_gene: TRBV29-1
abundance: few
d_gene: TRBD2
CDR3aa: CSVRLAGDNEQFF
CDR3nt: TGCAGCGTTCGCCTAGCGGGAGATAATGAGCAGTTCTTC

j_gene: TRBJ2-5
v_gene: TRBV24-1
abundance: many
d_gene: .
CDR3aa: CATSDLQHGEETQYF
CDR3nt: TGTGCCACCAGTGATTTACAGCACGGGGAAGAGACCCAGTACTTC

j_gene: TRBJ1-1
v_gene: TRBV19
abundance: few
d_gene: .
CDR3aa: CASSIQGGTTFF
CDR3nt: TGTGCCAGTAGTATACAGGGAGGAACAACTTTCTTT

j_gene: TRBJ2-1
v_gene: TRBV15
abundance: few
d_gene: .
CDR3aa: CATSSSEQELGYNEQFF
CDR3nt: TGTGCCACCAGCTCCTCAGAACAGGAGCTGGGATACAATGAGCAGTTCTTC

j_gene: TRBJ2-2
v_gene: TRBV20-1
abundance: .
d_gene: .
CDR3aa: CSAQLHDSFNTGELFF
CDR3nt: TGCAGTGCTCAGTTGCATGACAGCTTTAACACCGGGGAGCTGTTTTTT

j_gene: TRBJ1-5
v_gene: TRBV20-1
abundance: many
d_gene: .
CDR3aa: CSAFPPREGNQPQHF
CDR3nt: TGCAGTGCTTTCCCCCCCAGGGAGGGGAATCAGCCCCAGCATTTT

j_gene: TRBJ2-7
v_gene: TRBV7-9
abundance: many
d_gene: .
CDR3aa: CASSLKGGYEQYF
CDR3nt: TGTGCCAGCAGCCTAAAAGGCGGGTACGAGCAGTACTTC

j_gene: TRBJ1-5
v_gene: TRBV4-2
abundance: few
d_gene: .
CDR3aa: CASSIDGNQPQHF
CDR3nt: TGTGCCAGCAGCATAGACGGCAATCAGCCCCAGCATTTT

j_gene: TRBJ1-2
v_gene: TRBV6-5
abundance: few
d_gene: .
CDR3aa: CASSYNRDLGYYSYTF
CDR3nt: TGTGCCAGCAGTTACAACAGGGATTTGGGCTACTATAGCTACACCTTC

j_gene: TRBJ2-1
v_gene: TRBV12-3/TRBV12-4
abundance: many
d_gene: .
CDR3aa: CASSLSLREPHNEQFF
CDR3nt: TGTGCCAGCAGTCTCTCCCTACGGGAGCCTCACAATGAGCAGTTCTTC

j_gene: TRBJ2-3
v_gene: TRBV29-1
abundance: many
d_gene: .
CDR3aa: CSVEMPGAKDTQYF
CDR3nt: TGCAGCGTTGAAATGCCGGGAGCTAAAGATACGCAGTATTTT

j_gene: TRBJ2-1
v_gene: TRBV20-1
abundance: many
d_gene: TRBD2
CDR3aa: CSASRRREGHGEQFF
CDR3nt: TGCAGTGCTAGTCGGCGGCGGGAGGGCCACGGTGAGCAGTTCTTC

j_gene: TRBJ2-3
v_gene: TRBV11-2
abundance: many
d_gene: TRBD2
CDR3aa: CASSSLLAGGTDTQYF
CDR3nt: TGTGCCAGCAGCTCGTTACTAGCGGGAGGGACAGATACGCAGTATTTT

j_gene: TRBJ1-4
v_gene: TRBV5-1
abundance: many
d_gene: .
CDR3aa: CASSLGGADSEKLFF
CDR3nt: TGCGCCAGCAGCTTGGGAGGTGCCGATAGTGAAAAACTGTTTTTT

j_gene: TRBJ2-5
v_gene: TRBV5-1
abundance: many
d_gene: .
CDR3aa: CASSFQEGETQYF
CDR3nt: TGCGCCAGCAGCTTCCAGGAAGGAGAGACCCAGTACTTC

j_gene: TRBJ2-5
v_gene: TRBV12-3/TRBV12-4
abundance: many
d_gene: .
CDR3aa: CASTSSETQYF
CDR3nt: TGTGCCAGCACCAGCTCGGAGACCCAGTACTTC

j_gene: TRBJ2-3
v_gene: TRBV11-2
abundance: many
d_gene: .
CDR3aa: CASSLAPAGFTDTQYF
CDR3nt: TGTGCCAGCAGCTTAGCTCCAGCGGGCTTCACAGATACGCAGTATTTT

j_gene: TRBJ1-6
v_gene: TRBV24-1
abundance: .
d_gene: .
CDR3aa: CATSDLLNSPLHF
CDR3nt: TGTGCCACCAGTGATTTGCTTAATTCACCCCTCCACTTT

j_gene: TRBJ1-2
v_gene: TRBV27
abundance: many
d_gene: .
CDR3aa: CASSLKDTTNYGYTF
CDR3nt: TGTGCCAGCAGTTTAAAGGACACAACTAACTATGGCTACACCTTC

j_gene: TRBJ1-6
v_gene: TRBV30
abundance: .
d_gene: .
CDR3aa: CAWSVTEYSPLHF
CDR3nt: TGTGCCTGGAGTGTCACTGAATATTCACCCCTCCACTTT

j_gene: TRBJ2-5
v_gene: TRBV10-1
abundance: many
d_gene: TRBD1
CDR3aa: CASSGTGWETQYF
CDR3nt: TGTGCCAGCAGCGGGACAGGGTGGGAGACCCAGTACTTC

j_gene: TRBJ2-5
v_gene: TRBV14
abundance: many
d_gene: .
CDR3aa: CASSQNAKETQYF
CDR3nt: TGTGCCAGCAGCCAAAACGCGAAGGAGACCCAGTACTTC

j_gene: TRBJ2-1
v_gene: TRBV20-1
abundance: many
d_gene: .
CDR3aa: CSAEGRSSYNEQFF
CDR3nt: TGCAGTGCCGAGGGACGGAGCTCCTACAATGAGCAGTTCTTC

j_gene: TRBJ2-7
v_gene: TRBV24-1
abundance: many
d_gene: .
CDR3aa: CATSEGNPTYEQYF
CDR3nt: TGTGCCACCAGTGAGGGAAACCCTACCTACGAGCAGTACTTC

j_gene: TRBJ1-5
v_gene: TRBV14
abundance: many
d_gene: .
CDR3aa: CASSQLSPGAGQPQHF
CDR3nt: TGTGCCAGCAGCCAATTGTCCCCAGGGGCAGGTCAGCCCCAGCATTTT

j_gene: TRBJ1-6
v_gene: TRBV6-5
abundance: many
d_gene: .
CDR3aa: CASSYVRNNSPLHF
CDR3nt: TGTGCCAGCAGTTACGTGAGGAATAATTCACCCCTCCACTTT

j_gene: TRBJ1-2
v_gene: TRBV4-1
abundance: .
d_gene: .
CDR3aa: CASSQEAGQLGAYGYTF
CDR3nt: TGCGCCAGCAGCCAAGAAGCGGGGCAGCTCGGGGCCTATGGCTACACCTTC

j_gene: TRBJ1-1
v_gene: TRBV9
abundance: many
d_gene: .
CDR3aa: CASSVGGTNTEAFF
CDR3nt: TGTGCCAGCAGCGTAGGAGGGACGAACACTGAAGCTTTCTTT